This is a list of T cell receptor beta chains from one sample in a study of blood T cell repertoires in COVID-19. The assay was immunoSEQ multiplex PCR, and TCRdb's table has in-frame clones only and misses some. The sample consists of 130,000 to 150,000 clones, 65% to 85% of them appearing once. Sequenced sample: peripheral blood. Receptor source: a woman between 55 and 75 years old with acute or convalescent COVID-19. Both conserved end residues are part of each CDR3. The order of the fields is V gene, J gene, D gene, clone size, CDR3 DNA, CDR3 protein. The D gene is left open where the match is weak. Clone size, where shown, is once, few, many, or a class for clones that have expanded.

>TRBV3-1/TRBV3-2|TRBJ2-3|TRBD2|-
TGTGCCAGCAGCCAAGAACCCTGGACTAGCGGGGGCACAGATACGCAGTATTTT
CASSQEPWTSGGTDTQYF
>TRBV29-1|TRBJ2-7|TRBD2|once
TGCAGCGTTGCACTAGCGGGAAGCGAGCAGTACTTC
CSVALAGSEQYF
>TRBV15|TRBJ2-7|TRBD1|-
TGTGCCACCAGCCCCCACCGGGACAGACAAACATACGAGCAGTACTTC
CATSPHRDRQTYEQYF
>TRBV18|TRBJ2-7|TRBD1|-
TGTGCCAGCTCACCATCAGGGGGCATTTCTTACGAGCAGTACTTC
CASSPSGGISYEQYF
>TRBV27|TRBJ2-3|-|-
TGTGCCAGCAGTTTAGCCCGCCCTCGCGGAGATACGCAGTATTTT
CASSLARPRGDTQYF
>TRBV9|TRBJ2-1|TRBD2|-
TGTGCCAGCAGCCTGACTAGCGGGAGGTCCAACCTTTACAATGAGCAGTTCTTC
CASSLTSGRSNLYNEQFF
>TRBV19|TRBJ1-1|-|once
TGTGCCAGCATCCAGGGGTCGGGGTGGGTGAACACTGAAGCTTTCTTT
CASIQGSGWVNTEAFF
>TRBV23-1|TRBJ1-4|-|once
TGCGCCAGCAGGAAACCGCAGAAGTCAACTAATGAAAAACTGTTTTTT
CASRKPQKSTNEKLFF
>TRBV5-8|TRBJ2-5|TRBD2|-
TGTGCCAGCAGCCCTGGACTAGCGGGGCAAGAGACCCAGTACTTC
CASSPGLAGQETQYF
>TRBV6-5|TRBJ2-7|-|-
TGTGCCAGCTGGGGGCTAGCGGTCGACGAGCAGTACTTC
CASWGLAVDEQYF
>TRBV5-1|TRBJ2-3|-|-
TGCGCCAGCAGCTTGGCCGGCCGGGGAGTCACAGATACGCAGTATTTT
CASSLAGRGVTDTQYF
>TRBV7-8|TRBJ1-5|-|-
TGTGCCAGCAGCGACGGACAGAACAATCAGCCCCAGCATTTT
CASSDGQNNQPQHF
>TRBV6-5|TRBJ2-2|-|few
TGTGCCAGCCTAGGGCGGGGGAACACCGGGGAGCTGTTTTTT
CASLGRGNTGELFF
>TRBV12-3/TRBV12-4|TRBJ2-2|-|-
TGTGCCAGCAGTAAGCAGAACACCGGGGAGCTGTTTTTT
CASSKQNTGELFF
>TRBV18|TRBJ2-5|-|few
TGTGCCAGCTCACGGCAGGGATCCAAGGCAGAGACCCAGTACTTC
CASSRQGSKAETQYF
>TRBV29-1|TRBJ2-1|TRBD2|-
TGCAGCGTCGGCCGAGGACTAGCGAATCATGAGCAGTTCTTC
CSVGRGLANHEQFF
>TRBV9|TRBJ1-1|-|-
TGTGCCAGCAGCGACGCCACAGGGCTGGGGACTGAAGCTTTCTTT
CASSDATGLGTEAFF
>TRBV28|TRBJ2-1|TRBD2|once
TGTGCCAGCAGTTCGACATGGACTAGCGGGGGGTGGCCGAGCTCCTACAATGAGCAGTTCTTC
CASSSTWTSGGWPSSYNEQFF
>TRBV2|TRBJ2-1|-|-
TGTGCCAGCAGTGTTAACTATCAGTTCTTC
CASSVNYQFF
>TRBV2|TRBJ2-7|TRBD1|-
TGTGCCAGCAGGGCCGGACAGGGATACGAGCAGTACTTC
CASRAGQGYEQYF
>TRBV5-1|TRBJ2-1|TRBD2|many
TGCGCCAGCAGCTTGGCCCCTAGCGGGAGGGCCAAAGATGAGCAGTTCTTC
CASSLAPSGRAKDEQFF
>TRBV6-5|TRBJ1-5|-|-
TGTGCCAGCAGCGCGGGACTTAGCAATCAGCCCCAGCATTTT
CASSAGLSNQPQHF
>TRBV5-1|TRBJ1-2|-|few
TGCGCCAGCAGCTTGGAGATAGCCTATGGCTACACCTTC
CASSLEIAYGYTF
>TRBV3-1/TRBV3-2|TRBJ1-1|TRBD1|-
TGTGCCAGCAGCCATTCAGGGGGCGCGAACACTGAAGCTTTCTTT
CASSHSGGANTEAFF
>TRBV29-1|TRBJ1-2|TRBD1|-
TGCAGCGTTGGACTCCCTGGCAGGGGGACGGGCTACACCTTC
CSVGLPGRGTGYTF
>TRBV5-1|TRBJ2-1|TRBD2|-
TGCGCCAGCAGTCTAGCGGACTACAATGAGCAGTTCTTC
CASSLADYNEQFF
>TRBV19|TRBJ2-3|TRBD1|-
TGTGCCAGTAGTATAGAGGGGACAGTCGGCACAGATACGCAGTATTTT
CASSIEGTVGTDTQYF
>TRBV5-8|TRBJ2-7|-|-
TGTGCCAGCAGCTTGGACAGGGACCCAGGGGACGAGCAGTACTTC
CASSLDRDPGDEQYF
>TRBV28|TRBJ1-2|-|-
TGTGCCAGCAGTTTCTCGGGACTGACCTTCTCCTTC
CASSFSGLTFSF
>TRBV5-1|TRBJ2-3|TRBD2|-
TGCGCCAGCAGCCTACTAGCGGGAGCCCTCACAGATACGCAGTATTTT
CASSLLAGALTDTQYF
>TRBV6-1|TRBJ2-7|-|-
TGTGCCAGCAGTGAACAAACAGTGACCTACGAGCAGTACTTC
CASSEQTVTYEQYF
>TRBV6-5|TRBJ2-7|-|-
TGTGCCAGCCGGAAGGGGACCTACGAGCAGTACTTC
CASRKGTYEQYF
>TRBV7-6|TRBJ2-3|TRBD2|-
TGTGCCAGCAGCTTAGGGATGATGGGGACTAGGGCAGATACGCAGTATTTT
CASSLGMMGTRADTQYF
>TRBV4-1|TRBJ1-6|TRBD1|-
TGCGCCAGCAGCCAACGACCGGGACAGGGAACAAGCTCCTATAATTCACCCCTCCACTTT
CASSQRPGQGTSSYNSPLHF
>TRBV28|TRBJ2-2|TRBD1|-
TGTGCCAGCAGTTCCCAGGGGGAACAGACCGGGGAGCTGTTTTTT
CASSSQGEQTGELFF
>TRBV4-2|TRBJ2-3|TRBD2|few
TGTGCCAGCAGCCAAATAACTAGCGGTAACACAGATACGCAGTATTTT
CASSQITSGNTDTQYF
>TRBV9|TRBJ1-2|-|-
TGTGCCAGCAGCGGAGGGAGAGGGACTTCCTATGGCTACACCTTC
CASSGGRGTSYGYTF
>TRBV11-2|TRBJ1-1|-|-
TGTGCCAGCAGCCCGAAATCGGCGAGGGCTGAAGCTTTCTTT
CASSPKSARAEAFF